The 26 T cell receptor beta chains below come from one sample, sequenced in a study of early T cells in non-severe SARS-CoV-2 infection. Each CDR3 protein is one row after TCRdb ran MiXCR on the 5' RACE reads. In the table there are fewer than 30,000 distinct CDR3 sequences, about 5% of which are singletons. Material: whole blood. Receptors originate from an adult who was a healthcare worker with PCR-confirmed SARS-CoV-2 infection or an uninfected control (not recorded which).

This clonotype has ten or more counts. This chain uses TRBV5-6 with TRBJ2-2; unclear D gene. There are 13 residues in the CDR3. CDR1 is SGHDT and CDR2 is YYEEEE in the germline V gene. Trimming took off 1 base at V and 7 bases at J, with 8 bases between the two ends. The CDR3 sequence: CASSLQFGGELFF. The CDR3 region has the DNA TGTGCCAGCAGCTTGCAGTTCGGCGGGGAGCTGTTTTTT.

This clonotype was recorded at least ten times. This sequence joins TRBV20-1 and TRBJ1-2, with no clear D. The CDR3 loop spans 12 amino acids. The V end lost 7 bases, the J end lost 4 bases, and 13 bases lay between the germline ends. Per the germline V gene, CDR1 is DFQATT and CDR2 is SNEGSKA (reference sequence). The CDR3 protein is CSGPTGSYGYTF. CDR3 bases: TGCAGTGGACCTACCGGGTCCTATGGCTACACCTTC.

In this sample, this clonotype turned up many times. The gene calls are TRBV4-3 and TRBJ2-1; D not resolved. The CDR3 runs 16 residues. Per the germline V gene, CDR1 is LGHNA and CDR2 is YSLEER. V was clipped by 0 bases and J by 7 bases, with 16 bases between them. DNA of the CDR3: TGCGCCAGCAGCCAAGACGCAACCCCCCACACAAATGAGCAGTTCTTC. Translated, it gives CASSQDATPHTNEQFF.

This clonotype was found many times. The chain couples TRBV24-1 to TRBJ2-1, with 7 bases fitting TRBD1. From germline, CDR1 is KGHDR and CDR2 SFDVKD. V lost 4 bases and J lost 0; bases outside the gene matches: 8. This CDR3 is built from 17 residues. In DNA, the CDR3 is TGTGCCACCAGTGACCCGGGACAGCCGAGCTCCTACAATGAGCAGTTCTTC. Residues: CATSDPGQPSSYNEQFF.

The chain has TRBV6-5 and TRBJ1-2; D may be TRBD1 (5 bases). CDR1 and CDR2 from the germline V gene are MNHEY and SVGAGI. The germline V and J ends were trimmed by 6 bases and 3 bases, with 14 bases remaining between them. CDR3 size: 14 residues. The CDR3 DNA follows: TGTGCCAGCAGCCCCCAGACAGCCCACTATGGCTACACCTTC. This translates into CASSPQTAHYGYTF.

There are many counts of this clonotype. V and J are TRBV7-8 and TRBJ1-1; 8 bases agree with TRBD1. Germline V lookup: CDR1 SGHVS, CDR2 FQNEAQ. V shed 5 bases and J 6 bases; nucleotides not matched to a gene: 11. This CDR3 has 15 residues. For the CDR3, the DNA is TGTGCCAGCAGCCCTCGGACAGGGCAATTCGCTGAAGCTTTCTTT. Residues: CASSPRTGQFAEAFF.

This clonotype occurred many times. This chain joins TRBV5-6 and TRBJ2-1; maybe TRBD2 (6 bases). CDR1 SGHDT and CDR2 YYEEEE come from the germline V gene. The CDR3 extends over 16 amino acids. With 2 bases removed from V and 0 bases from J, the gap between germline ends came to 12 bases. CDR3 nucleotide sequence: TGTGCCAGCAGCTTTTATCTAGCGCACTCCTACAATGAGCAGTTCTTC. Translated: CASSFYLAHSYNEQFF.

This clonotype was observed at least ten times. The chain links TRBV29-1 to TRBJ1-2; 7 bases fit TRBD1. The CDR3 runs to 15 residues. The junction had 12 bases not matched to a gene; V was cut back by 7 bases and J by 1 base. Germline lookup yields CDR1 SQVTM and CDR2 ANQGSEA. The CDR3, as DNA: TGCAGCGCCAGACAGGGATTAGGTTATAACTATGGCTACACCTTC. It translates to CSARQGLGYNYGYTF.

By sample share, this clonotype is medium-sized (0.01 to 0.1%). CDR3 DNA: TGTGCCAGCAGCTTCGCTAGCGGGAGGGCCAGTGAGCAGTTCTTC. This codes for CASSFASGRASEQFF. The rearrangement joins TRBV5-4 to TRBJ2-1; 12 positions agree with TRBD2. The CDR3 has 15 residues. Germline values: CDR1 SGHNT, CDR2 YYREEE (reference sequence). V shed 2 bases, J shed 9 bases, and the junction held 6 bases outside the gene matches.

This clonotype was seen many times. The J gene is TRBJ2-1, the V gene TRBV3-1; D not certain. The CDR3 consists of 15 residues. Trimming took 4 bases from V and 8 from J, leaving 18 bases between them. Per germline, CDR1 LGHDT and CDR2 YNNKEL (reference sequence). The CDR3, as DNA: TGTGCCAGCAGCCCGCTTGGGGTAGCTCGGGATGAGCAGTTCTTC. This gives the protein CASSPLGVARDEQFF.

The chain uses TRBV7-8 and TRBJ2-2; D is undetermined. CDR3 length equals 10 residues. Germline CDR1 and CDR2: SGHVS and FQNEAQ. Between the trimmed V and J ends, which lost 4 bases and 7 bases, there was a span of 1 base. The CDR3 DNA sequence: TGTGCCAGCAGCTACGGGGAGCTGTTTTTT. This codes for CASSYGELFF.

CDR3 protein: CASSISGSPYNEQFF. In DNA form, the CDR3 reads TGTGCCAGCAGTATTAGCGGGAGTCCCTACAATGAGCAGTTCTTC. The genes are TRBV6-5 and TRBJ2-1; 9 nucleotides align to TRBD2. This CDR3 region has 15 residues. From germline, CDR1 is MNHEY and CDR2 SVGAGI. The trim removed 5 bases at V and 2 bases at J, leaving 4 bases unmatched.

The sample holds many counts of this clonotype. V is TRBV28 and J is TRBJ2-1, with D perhaps TRBD1 or TRBD2 (6 bases each). Trimming left V 7 bases short and J 3 bases short, with 13 bases between. Germline assignment: CDR1 MDHEN and CDR2 SYDVKM. The CDR3 runs 14 residues. The CDR3 loop is CASTSGGGYNEQFF. CDR3 nucleotides: TGTGCCAGCACAAGCGGAGGGGGCTACAATGAGCAGTTCTTC.

The chain uses TRBV24-1 and TRBJ2-5; D gene uncertain. V shed 9 bases and J shed 5 bases, with 9 bases lying between them. This CDR3 has 11 residues. The germline V gene encodes CDR1 KGHDR and CDR2 SFDVKD. The CDR3 region is CATAMGETQYF. The CDR3 nucleotides read TGTGCCACCGCGATGGGGGAGACCCAGTACTTC.

This clonotype has a count of ten or more. The chain couples TRBV7-8 to TRBJ2-7; 9 bases are a match to TRBD1. The CDR3 runs to 16 residues. Germline CDR1 and CDR2: SGHVS and FQNEAQ. V trimming: 2 bases; J trimming: 3 bases; junction bases outside the gene matches: 8. This CDR3 is CASSLLRDRDFYEQYF. The CDR3 DNA reads as TGTGCCAGCAGCTTACTCCGGGACAGGGATTTCTACGAGCAGTACTTC.

There are many counts of this clonotype. V and J are TRBV2 and TRBJ2-1; perhaps TRBD1 as D (5 bases). This CDR3 has 13 amino acids. V shed 3 bases and J shed 2 bases, with 5 bases lying between them. From germline, CDR1 is SNHLY and CDR2 FYNNEI. Here the CDR3 DNA reads TGTGCCAGCAGTGAGACAGCCTACAATGAGCAGTTCTTC. Translation gives CASSETAYNEQFF. Full variable domain (remainder filled in from reference TRBV2 and TRBJ2-1): EPEVTQTPSHQVTQMGQEVILRCVPISNHLYFYWYRQILGQKVEFLVSFYNNEISEKSEIFDDQFSVERPDGSNFTLKIRSTKLEDSAMYFCASSETAYNEQFFGPGTRLTVL.

Ten or more counts support this clonotype. The V gene is TRBV7-2, the J gene TRBJ1-4; D ambiguous. The CDR3 runs 14 residues. Trimming cost V 1 base and J 3 bases, with 6 bases left between them. The germline V gene encodes CDR1 SGHTA and CDR2 FQGNSA. The CDR3 loop is CASSLGPSNEKLFF. The CDR3 DNA sequence: TGTGCCAGCAGCTTAGGCCCTTCTAATGAAAAACTGTTTTTT. Full variable domain (remainder filled in from reference TRBV7-2 and TRBJ1-4): GAGVSQSPSNKVTEKGKDVELRCDPISGHTALYWYRQSLGQGLEFLIYFQGNSAPDKSGLPSDRFSAERTGGSVSTLTIQRTQQEDSAVYLCASSLGPSNEKLFFGSGTQLSVL.

There are many counts of this clonotype. This rearrangement joins TRBV25-1 to TRBJ2-1, with TRBD2 identical over 7 bases. The V gene end was trimmed by 0 bases and the J gene end by 11 bases; junction bases not matched to a gene: 10. Germline-derived CDR1 and CDR2 are MGHDK and SYGVNS. The CDR3 covers 15 residues. DNA of the CDR3: TGTGCCAGCAGTGAATACGGGCTAGCGGCCTCCCAGCAGTTCTTC. Translating it yields CASSEYGLAASQQFF.

At least ten counts were recorded for this clonotype. The V and J genes are TRBV7-6 and TRBJ2-3, with 13 bases that match TRBD2. Germline CDR1 reads SGHVS; CDR2 reads FNYEAQ. This CDR3 is 17 amino acids long. Trimming cost V 5 bases and J 5 bases; bases outside gene matches: 10. The CDR3 coding sequence is TGTGCCAGCAGCCCCCGTGGACTAGCGGGAGACGTAGATACGCAGTATTTT. Amino acids: CASSPRGLAGDVDTQYF.

This clonotype has at least ten counts. The chain recombines TRBV7-6 with TRBJ2-1, with 13 positions matching TRBD2. Germline CDR1 reads SGHVS; CDR2 reads FNYEAQ. The J segment lost 4 bases and the V segment lost 5 bases, leaving 2 bases of the junction unmatched. The CDR3 is made up of 15 amino acids. CDR3 sequence reads: CASSRTSGRYNEQFF. CDR3 sequence (DNA): TGTGCCAGCAGCCGGACTAGCGGGAGATACAATGAGCAGTTCTTC.

The V and J genes are TRBV4-3 and TRBJ2-7; weak D call: TRBD2 (5 bases). The CDR3 contains 15 residues. CDR1 is LGHNA and CDR2 is YSLEER in the germline V gene. V lost 0 bases and J lost 1, with 10 bases in between. CDR3 sequence (DNA): TGCGCCAGCAGCCAAGATGCCGGGGAGTCCTACGAGCAGTACTTC. Translation gives CASSQDAGESYEQYF.

The genes are TRBV11-2 and TRBJ1-1; the D is unclear. The CDR3 consists of 15 residues. With 3 bases removed from V and 0 bases from J, the gap between germline ends came to 11 bases. Germline V lookup: CDR1 SGHAT, CDR2 FQNNGV. CDR3 amino acids: CASSLSAVLNTEAFF. The DNA for the CDR3 is TGTGCCAGCAGCTTGTCGGCCGTCTTGAACACTGAAGCTTTCTTT.

In its sample, this clonotype was seen many times. This chain's CDR3 is CASSLKEGTEAFF. The CDR3 region has the DNA TGCGCCAGCAGCTTGAAGGAGGGCACTGAAGCTTTCTTT. The V gene is TRBV5-1, the J gene TRBJ1-1, with D unclear. The ends were cut back, 1 base at V and 4 bases at J, with 8 bases in the middle. Looked up from germline, CDR1 is SGHRS and CDR2 is YFSETQ. This CDR3 has 13 amino acids. Supplemented by reference TRBV5-1 and TRBJ1-1, the full variable domain reads KAGVTQTPRYLIKTRGQQVTLSCSPISGHRSVSWYQQTPGQGLQFLFEYFSETQRNKGNFPGRFSGRQFSNSRSEMNVSTLELGDSALYLCASSLKEGTEAFFGQGTRLTVV.

This clonotype was detected only a few times. The V and J genes are TRBV20-1 and TRBJ2-1; D is unclear. The CDR3 loop spans 11 amino acids. Trimming left V 1 base short and J 12 bases short, with 10 bases between. The germline gives CDR1 DFQATT, CDR2 SNEGSKA (reference sequence). The CDR3 sequence: CSARGGVMQFF. CDR3 sequence (DNA): TGCAGTGCTAGAGGTGGGGTGATGCAGTTCTTC.

This clonotype was recorded many times. The rearrangement joins TRBV29-1 to TRBJ2-3; D tentatively reads TRBD1 or TRBD2 (5 bases each). The V gene's germline CDR1 is SQVTM and CDR2 ANQGSEA. This CDR3 is 12 amino acids long. Trimming shortened V by 1 base and J by 7 bases, and 9 bases separated the two germline ends. The CDR3 spells CSVEVEGHTQYF. CDR3 DNA: TGCAGCGTTGAAGTTGAGGGACATACGCAGTATTTT.

The sample holds many counts of this clonotype. DNA of the CDR3: TGTGCCAGCACAGGGGACAGGGGGCCGTTCGACTCCTACGAGCAGTACTTC. Its protein is CASTGDRGPFDSYEQYF. V usage is TRBV28 and J usage is TRBJ2-7; 12 bases map to TRBD1. Germline values: CDR1 MDHEN, CDR2 SYDVKM. This CDR3 is 17 amino acids long. J was trimmed by 0 bases and V by 7 bases; bases with no gene match: 10.